This paragraph reports one TCR beta chain. Antigen unknown. Profiled with immunoSEQ multiplex PCR; TCRdb holds only in-frame clones, not every one. Of over 10,000 clones listed, over 60% were seen once; the top ten hold approximately 16%. The data derive from a study of CD4+ T cells in melanoma. Study-wide results and limits: CD8+ T cell, macrophage and B cell function reportedly correlated with neoantigen-specific CD4+ T cells. In melanoma, neoantigen-specific CD4+ T cells reportedly differed in differentiation state.

This TCR was sampled from a human donor with melanoma. Material for sequencing was cells from a culture (not recorded whether cultured in vitro).

In DNA form, the CDR3 reads TGTGCCAGCAGCCAGGCGTTATATGGCTACACCTTC. This gives the protein CASSQALYGYTF. The chain has TRBV5-5 and TRBJ1-2; D remains ambiguous. V was pared by 4 bases and J by 5 bases, with 9 bases between. The germline CDR1 and CDR2 sequences are SGHKS and YYEKEE (reference sequence). This CDR3 has 12 residues. The variable domain in full, completed from reference TRBV5-5 and TRBJ1-2, reads DAGVTQSPTHLIKTRGQQVTLRCSPISGHKSVSWYQQVLGQGPQFIFQYYEKEERGRGNFPDRFSARQFPNYSSELNVNALLLGDSALYLCASSQALYGYTFGSGTRLTVV.